Each of the 5 T cell receptor beta chains below was sequenced from the same sample in a study of blood T cell repertoires in COVID-19. The data were produced by immunoSEQ multiplex PCR, yet TCRdb's version contains in-frame clones alone and is incomplete. The sample contains around 39,000 clones, over 70% of which appear only once. The sequenced sample was peripheral blood. The receptors were gathered from a man aged 80 or over with active or convalescent COVID-19.

The chain uses TRBV7-2 and TRBJ1-2; 9 bases are shared with TRBD1. The germline V gene has CDR1 SGHTA and CDR2 FQGNSA. Trimming took 4 bases from V and 7 from J; bases not matched to a gene: 10. This CDR3 has 15 amino acids. CDR3 sequence reads: CASSSPLGQGSGYTF. CDR3 nucleotide sequence: TGTGCCAGCAGCTCCCCATTGGGACAGGGAAGTGGCTACACCTTC.

This chain connects TRBV2 to TRBJ2-7; 11 bases are shared with TRBD2. There are 15 residues in the CDR3. V lost 8 bases and J lost 4; bases outside the gene matches: 10. The germline CDR1 and CDR2 sequences are SNHLY and FYNNEI. CDR3 sequence (DNA): TGTGCCAGCTCGGAATCTAGCGGGGGGCTATACGAGCAGTACTTC. It specifies CASSESSGGLYEQYF.

The chain couples TRBV7-3 to TRBJ2-7, with D unclear. The CDR3 contains 12 residues. V was shortened by 4 bases and J by 6 bases, with 10 bases between the two germline ends. Germline-derived CDR1 and CDR2 are SGHTA and FQGTGA. In DNA form, the CDR3 reads TGTGCCAGCAGCTCCGAGGTAGGCGAGCAGTACTTC. Encoded protein: CASSSEVGEQYF.

The rearrangement joins TRBV7-2 to TRBJ1-4, with a tentative D call TRBD1 (5 bases). There are 15 residues in the CDR3. The V end lost 2 bases, the J end lost 3 bases, and 10 bases lay between the germline ends. Looked up from germline, CDR1 is SGHTA and CDR2 is FQGNSA. The CDR3 DNA sequence: TGTGCCAGCAGCTTAACAGGTTTAGCTAATGAAAAACTGTTTTTT. It yields the protein CASSLTGLANEKLFF.

A few counts support this clone. The rearrangement joins TRBV28 to TRBJ1-6; the D gene is possibly TRBD1 (5 bases). Germline CDR1 reads MDHEN; CDR2 reads SYDVKM. This CDR3 is 15 amino acids long. V lost 4 bases to trimming and J lost 7 bases, with 14 bases between them. CDR3 loop: CASSSRQYKNSPLHF. The DNA for the CDR3 is TGTGCCAGCAGTTCTAGACAGTACAAAAATTCACCCCTCCACTTT.